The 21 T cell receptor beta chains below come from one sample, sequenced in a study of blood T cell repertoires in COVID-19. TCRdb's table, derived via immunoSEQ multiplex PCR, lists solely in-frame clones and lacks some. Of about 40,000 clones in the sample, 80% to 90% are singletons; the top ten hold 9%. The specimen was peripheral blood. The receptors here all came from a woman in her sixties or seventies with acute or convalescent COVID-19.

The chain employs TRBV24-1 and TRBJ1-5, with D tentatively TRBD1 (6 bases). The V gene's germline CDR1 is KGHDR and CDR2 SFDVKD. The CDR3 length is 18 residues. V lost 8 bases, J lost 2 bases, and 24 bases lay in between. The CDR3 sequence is CATTPLEPGAVGNQPQHF. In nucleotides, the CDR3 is TGTGCCACCACCCCTCTCGAGCCAGGGGCGGTTGGCAATCAGCCCCAGCATTTT.

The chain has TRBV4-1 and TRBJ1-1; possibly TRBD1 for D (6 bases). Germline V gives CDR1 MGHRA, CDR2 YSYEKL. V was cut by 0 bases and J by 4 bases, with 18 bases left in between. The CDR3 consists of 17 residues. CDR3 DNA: TGCGCCAGCAGCCAAGATGGGTCCAGGGGCCTGGGCACTGAAGCTTTCTTT. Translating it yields CASSQDGSRGLGTEAFF.

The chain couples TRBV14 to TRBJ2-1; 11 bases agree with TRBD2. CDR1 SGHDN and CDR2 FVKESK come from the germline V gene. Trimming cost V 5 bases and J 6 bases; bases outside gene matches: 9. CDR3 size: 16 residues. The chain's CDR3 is CASSGPGLADTNEQFF. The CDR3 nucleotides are TGTGCCAGCAGCGGACCGGGACTAGCGGATACCAATGAGCAGTTCTTC.

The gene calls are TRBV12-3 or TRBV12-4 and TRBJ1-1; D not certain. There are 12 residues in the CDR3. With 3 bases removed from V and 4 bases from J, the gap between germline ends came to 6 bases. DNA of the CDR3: TGTGCCAGCAGTTTGTGGAGCACTGAAGCTTTCTTT. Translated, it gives CASSLWSTEAFF.

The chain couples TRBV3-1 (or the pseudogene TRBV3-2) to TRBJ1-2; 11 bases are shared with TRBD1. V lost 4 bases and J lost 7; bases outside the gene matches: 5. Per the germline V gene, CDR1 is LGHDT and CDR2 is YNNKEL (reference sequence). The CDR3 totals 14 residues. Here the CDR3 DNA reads TGTGCCAGCAGCCCGGGACAGGGGGTAGGTGGCTACACCTTC. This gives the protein CASSPGQGVGGYTF.

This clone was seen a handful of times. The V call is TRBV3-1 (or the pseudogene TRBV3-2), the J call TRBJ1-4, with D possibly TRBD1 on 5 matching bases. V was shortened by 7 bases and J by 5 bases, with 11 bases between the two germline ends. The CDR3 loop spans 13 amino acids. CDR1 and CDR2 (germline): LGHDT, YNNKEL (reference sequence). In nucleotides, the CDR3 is TGTGCCAGCAACCGTGGGGGGAATGAAAAACTGTTTTTT. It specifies CASNRGGNEKLFF.

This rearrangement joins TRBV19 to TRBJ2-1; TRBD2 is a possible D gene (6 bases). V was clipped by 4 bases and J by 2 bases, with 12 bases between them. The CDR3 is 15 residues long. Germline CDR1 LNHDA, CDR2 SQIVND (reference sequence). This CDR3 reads CASSNSERAYNEQFF. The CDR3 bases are TGTGCCAGTAGTAACTCTGAGCGGGCCTACAATGAGCAGTTCTTC.

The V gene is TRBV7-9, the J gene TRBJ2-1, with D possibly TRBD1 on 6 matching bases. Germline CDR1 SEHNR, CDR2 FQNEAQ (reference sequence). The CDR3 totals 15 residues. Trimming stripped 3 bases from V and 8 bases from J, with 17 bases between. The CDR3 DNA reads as TGTGCCAGCAGCTTTGGGCAGGGGCTTGGTGATGAGCAGTTCTTC. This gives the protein CASSFGQGLGDEQFF.

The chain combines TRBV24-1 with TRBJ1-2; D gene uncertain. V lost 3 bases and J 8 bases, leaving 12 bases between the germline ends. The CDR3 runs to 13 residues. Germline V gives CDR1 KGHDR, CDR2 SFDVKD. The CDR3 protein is CATSDPRDGGYTF. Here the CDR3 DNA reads TGTGCCACCAGTGATCCTCGAGACGGGGGCTACACCTTC.

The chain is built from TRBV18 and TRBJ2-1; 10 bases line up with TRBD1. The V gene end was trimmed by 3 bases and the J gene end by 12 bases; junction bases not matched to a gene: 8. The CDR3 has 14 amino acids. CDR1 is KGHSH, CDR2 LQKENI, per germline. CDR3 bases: TGTGCCAGCTCACCCCCGGGACAGGGGTCTTGGCAGTTCTTC. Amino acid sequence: CASSPPGQGSWQFF. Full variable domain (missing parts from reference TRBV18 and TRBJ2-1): NAGVMQNPRHLVRRRGQEARLRCSPMKGHSHVYWYRQLPEEGLKFMVYLQKENIIDESGMPKERFSAEFPKEGPSILRIQQVVRGDSAAYFCASSPPGQGSWQFFGPGTRLTVL.

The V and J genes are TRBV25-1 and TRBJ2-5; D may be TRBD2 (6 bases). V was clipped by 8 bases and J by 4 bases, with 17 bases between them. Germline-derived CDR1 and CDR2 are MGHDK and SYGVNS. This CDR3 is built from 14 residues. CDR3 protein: CASGRNLGTETQYF. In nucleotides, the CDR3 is TGTGCCAGCGGGAGGAACCTGGGTACAGAGACCCAGTACTTC.

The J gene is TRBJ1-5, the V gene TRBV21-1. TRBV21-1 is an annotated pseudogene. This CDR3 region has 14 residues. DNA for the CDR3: TGTGCCAGCATCATAGGGGGGGGGAATCAGCCCCAGCATTTT. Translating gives CASIIGGGNQPQHF.

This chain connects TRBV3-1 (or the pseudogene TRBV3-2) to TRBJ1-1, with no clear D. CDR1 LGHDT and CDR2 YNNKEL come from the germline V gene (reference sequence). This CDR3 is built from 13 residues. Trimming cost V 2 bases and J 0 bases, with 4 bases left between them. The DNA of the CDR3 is TGTGCCAGCAGCCAACCCATGAACACTGAAGCTTTCTTT. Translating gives CASSQPMNTEAFF.

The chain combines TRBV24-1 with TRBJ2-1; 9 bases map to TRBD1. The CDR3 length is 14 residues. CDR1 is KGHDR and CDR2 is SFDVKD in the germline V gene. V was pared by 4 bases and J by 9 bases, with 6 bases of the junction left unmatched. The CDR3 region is CATSDGTGIGEQFF. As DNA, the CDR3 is TGTGCCACCAGTGACGGGACAGGGATCGGTGAGCAGTTCTTC.

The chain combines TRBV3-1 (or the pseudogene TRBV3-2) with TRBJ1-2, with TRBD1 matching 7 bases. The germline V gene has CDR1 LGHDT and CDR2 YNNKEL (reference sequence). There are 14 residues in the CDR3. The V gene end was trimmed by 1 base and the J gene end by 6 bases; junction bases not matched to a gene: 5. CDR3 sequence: CASSQATGADGYTF. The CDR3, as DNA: TGTGCCAGCAGCCAAGCCACAGGGGCAGATGGCTACACCTTC.

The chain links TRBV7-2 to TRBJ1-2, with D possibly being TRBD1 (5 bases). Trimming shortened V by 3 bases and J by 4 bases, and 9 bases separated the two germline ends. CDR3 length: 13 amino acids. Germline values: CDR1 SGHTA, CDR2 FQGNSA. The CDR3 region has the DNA TGTGCCAGCAGCTTCAGGGCCTCCTATGGCTACACCTTC. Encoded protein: CASSFRASYGYTF.

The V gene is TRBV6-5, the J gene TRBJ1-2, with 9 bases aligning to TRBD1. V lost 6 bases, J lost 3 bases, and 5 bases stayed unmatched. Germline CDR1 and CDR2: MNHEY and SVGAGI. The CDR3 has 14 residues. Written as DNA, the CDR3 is TGTGCCAGCAGAGGGACAGGGCGATACTATGGCTACACCTTC. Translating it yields CASRGTGRYYGYTF.

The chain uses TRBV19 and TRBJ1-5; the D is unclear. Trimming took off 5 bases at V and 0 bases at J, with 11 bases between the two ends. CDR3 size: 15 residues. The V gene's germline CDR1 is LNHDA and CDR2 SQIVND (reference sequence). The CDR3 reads CASSPTDYSNQPQHF. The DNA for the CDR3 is TGTGCCAGTAGTCCTACAGACTATAGCAATCAGCCCCAGCATTTT.

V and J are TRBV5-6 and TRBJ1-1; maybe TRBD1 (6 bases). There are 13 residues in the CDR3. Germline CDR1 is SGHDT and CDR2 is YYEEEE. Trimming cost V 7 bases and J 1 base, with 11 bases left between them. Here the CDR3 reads CASVLTGNTEAFF. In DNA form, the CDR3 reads TGTGCCAGCGTATTGACAGGGAACACTGAAGCTTTCTTT. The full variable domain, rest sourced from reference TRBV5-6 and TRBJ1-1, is DAGVTQSPTHLIKTRGQQVTLRCSPKSGHDTVSWYQQALGQGPQFIFQYYEEEERQRGNFPDRFSGHQFPNYSSELNVNALLLGDSALYLCASVLTGNTEAFFGQGTRLTVV.

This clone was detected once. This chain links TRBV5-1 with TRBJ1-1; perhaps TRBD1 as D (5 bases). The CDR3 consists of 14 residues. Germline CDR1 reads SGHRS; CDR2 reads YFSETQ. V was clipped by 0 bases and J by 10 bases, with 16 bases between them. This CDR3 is CASSLASGGDGAFF. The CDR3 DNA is TGCGCCAGCAGCTTGGCCAGCGGAGGGGACGGAGCTTTCTTT.

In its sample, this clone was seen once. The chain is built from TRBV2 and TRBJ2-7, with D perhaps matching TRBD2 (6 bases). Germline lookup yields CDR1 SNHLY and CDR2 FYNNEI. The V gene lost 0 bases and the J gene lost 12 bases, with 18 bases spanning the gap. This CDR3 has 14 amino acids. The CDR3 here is CASSEALSGTQPYV. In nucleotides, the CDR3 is TGTGCCAGCAGTGAAGCGCTTAGTGGGACTCAACCGTACGTC.